Sequencing of this T cell receptor (beta chain) was carried out in a study of T cells expressing NK-cell markers. Per the germline V gene, CDR1 is WNHNN and CDR2 is SYGVQD (reference sequence). The CDR3 consists of 15 residues. Findings of the study overall: A few donors showed these clonotypes also leading the CD3+CD56-NKG2C+ fraction.

TCRdb reprocessed the 5' RACE reads and reports one entry per CDR3 protein, with no DNA. Its listing shows 250,000 to 300,000 distinct CDR3 sequences. A remark on this clonotype: Antigen specificity is unknown.

The chain carries TRBV10-1 and TRBJ2-5; TCRdb lists TRBD2, though no DNA is available to test this call. This sequence originates from a woman aged 18 to 75 in good health. Sequencing was carried out using blood T cells: a sorted CD56 or NKG2C T cell subset, CD4+ or CD8+ T cells, or bulk PBMC T cells (not recorded which). CDR3: CASSEAGLARETQYF.